A single sample gave rise to the 15 T cell receptor beta chains below, sequenced in a study of T cells expressing NK-cell markers. TCRdb processed the 5' RACE reads again and assigns one entry to each CDR3 protein, with no DNA. The specimen's table records about 390,000 distinct CDR3 sequences. The specimen was blood T cells: a sorted CD56 or NKG2C T cell subset, CD4+ or CD8+ T cells, or bulk PBMC T cells (not recorded which). The receptor source for this set is a woman aged 45 to 65 in good health.

The CDR3 spells CASWGQQNTGELFF. The chain combines TRBV6-1 with TRBJ2-2; the D call from TCRdb, TRBD1, cannot be confirmed without DNA. Germline V gene data show CDR1 as MNHNS and CDR2 as SASEGT. This CDR3 contains 14 residues.

The V gene is TRBV10-3, the J gene TRBJ2-3; the TRBD2 assignment by TCRdb is unverifiable without DNA. CDR3 size: 18 residues. Germline V gene sequence: CDR1 ENHRY, CDR2 SYGVKD. The CDR3: CAIRRGVSGSTGTDTQYF.

The chain recombines TRBV20-1 with TRBJ2-1; the TCRdb D gene call, TRBD2, has no DNA to confirm it. The CDR3 runs to 16 residues. Germline V gene sequence: CDR1 DFQATT, CDR2 SNEGSKA (reference sequence). CDR3 region: CSALSPGTSGYNEQFF.

This chain connects TRBV5-1 to TRBJ1-1. CDR3 length equals 12 residues. Per germline, CDR1 SGHRS and CDR2 YFSETQ. CDR3: CATRSGTTEAFF.

This sequence joins TRBV24-1 and TRBJ2-1; TCRdb lists TRBD2, though no DNA is available to test this call. CDR3 length: 14 residues. Germline V lookup: CDR1 KGHDR, CDR2 SFDVKD. The CDR3 region is CATSRSGLYNEQFF.

V is TRBV12-3 or TRBV12-4 and J is TRBJ2-1; absent DNA, TCRdb's TRBD1 call cannot be checked. The CDR3 covers 13 residues. The CDR3 here is CASSTDRGEEQFF.

This chain joins TRBV6-6 and TRBJ2-4; TCRdb names TRBD2, which stays unverified in the absence of DNA. Germline V gene data show CDR1 as MNHNY and CDR2 as SVGAGI (reference sequence). The CDR3 totals 15 residues. This chain's CDR3 is CASSLYLADKNIQYF.

The rearrangement links TRBV30 to TRBJ1-5. Looked up from germline, CDR1 is GTSNPN and CDR2 is SVGIG (reference sequence). This CDR3 has 16 amino acids. CDR3 sequence: CAWSGRGGNSNQPQHF.

The V gene is TRBV5-1, the J gene TRBJ1-4; TCRdb's D call, TRBD1, is unchecked because there is no DNA. CDR1 is SGHRS, CDR2 YFSETQ, per germline. This CDR3 is 15 amino acids long. This chain's CDR3 is CASSLVSGSNEKLFF.

The chain joins TRBV5-1 to TRBJ2-5; the TRBD1 assignment by TCRdb is unverifiable without DNA. The CDR3 has 16 amino acids. The germline V gene has CDR1 SGHRS and CDR2 YFSETQ. The CDR3 region is CASSSHLRDAGETQYF.

V gene TRBV18 combines with J gene TRBJ2-7. This CDR3 is built from 15 residues. Germline V gene data show CDR1 as KGHSH and CDR2 as LQKENI. CDR3 sequence: CASSTRAHGSYEQYF.

The genes are TRBV5-1 and TRBJ2-4; TCRdb reports TRBD2, a call that lacks DNA to check it against. The CDR3 is 17 amino acids. Germline CDR1 SGHRS, CDR2 YFSETQ. The CDR3 sequence: CASSLVSSGNRANIQYF.

The chain joins TRBV6-2 or TRBV6-3 to TRBJ2-3; the TCRdb D gene call, TRBD1, has no DNA to confirm it. CDR3 size: 13 residues. Germline V gene data show CDR1 as MNHEY and CDR2 as SVGEGT. This CDR3 reads CASTYSGFGTQYF.

This chain connects TRBV12-3 or TRBV12-4 to TRBJ2-5. The CDR3 length is 13 residues. The CDR3 here is CASSFNRQETQYF.

The V and J genes are TRBV15 and TRBJ1-1; TCRdb proposes TRBD1, but this gene call is untestable without DNA. The CDR3 has 17 residues. Germline loops: CDR1 LNHNV, CDR2 YYDKDF (reference sequence). CDR3: CATSREGLGTANTEAFF.